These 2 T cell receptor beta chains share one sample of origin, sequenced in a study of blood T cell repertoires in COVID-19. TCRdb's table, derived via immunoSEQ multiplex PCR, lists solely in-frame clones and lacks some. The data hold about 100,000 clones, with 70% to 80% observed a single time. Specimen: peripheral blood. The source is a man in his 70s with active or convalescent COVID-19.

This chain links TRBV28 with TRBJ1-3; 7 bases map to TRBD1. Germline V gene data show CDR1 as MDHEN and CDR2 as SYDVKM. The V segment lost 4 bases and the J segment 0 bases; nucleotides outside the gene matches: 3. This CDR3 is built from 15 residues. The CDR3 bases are TGTGCCAGCAGTTCAGGGACAGTCTCTGGAAACACCATATATTTT. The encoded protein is CASSSGTVSGNTIYF.

The CDR3 region is CASSTGTGGRLIVREQYF. For the CDR3, the DNA is TGTGCCAGCAGCACGGGGACTGGCGGGAGATTGATCGTGCGCGAGCAGTACTTC. The V gene is TRBV5-4, the J gene TRBJ2-7, with 7 bases aligning to TRBD2. The J segment lost 6 bases and the V segment lost 4 bases, leaving 22 bases of the junction unmatched. Germline CDR1 is SGHNT and CDR2 is YYREEE (reference sequence). The CDR3 is made up of 18 amino acids.